This passage covers 23 T cell receptor beta chains from one sample sequenced in a study of cytomegalovirus exposure and HLA in healthy donors. PCR amplification relied on 60 Vbeta primers (plus 13 Jbeta primers). Measured with immunoSEQ multiplex PCR; TCRdb has only the in-frame clones, and not every one. Counted here are 130,000 to 150,000 clones, roughly three quarters occurring once; the ten biggest clones make up more than 3%. What was sequenced was PBMCs. Receptors were obtained from a man aged 18 to 29 in good health and CMV-seronegative.

This chain links TRBV7-6 with TRBJ2-5, with D tentatively TRBD1 (5 bases). Trimming left V 1 base short and J 1 base short, with 13 bases between. CDR1 is SGHVS and CDR2 is FNYEAQ in the germline V gene. This CDR3 spans 16 amino acids. CDR3: CASSLGFIGAQETQYF. The CDR3 nucleotides read TGTGCCAGCAGCTTAGGTTTTATAGGGGCCCAAGAGACCCAGTACTTC. The full variable domain, completed using reference TRBV7-6 and TRBJ2-5, is GAGVSQSPRYKVTKRGQDVALRCDPISGHVSLYWYRQALGQGPEFLTYFNYEAQQDKSGLPNDRFSAERPEGSISTLTIQRTEQRDSAMYRCASSLGFIGAQETQYFGPGTRLLVL.

The gene calls are TRBV4-1 and TRBJ2-2; 8 bases map to TRBD1. The junction had 10 bases not matched to a gene; V was cut back by 6 bases and J by 4 bases. Germline loops: CDR1 MGHRA, CDR2 YSYEKL. This CDR3 spans 16 amino acids. CDR3 region: CASRPGQGLSTGELFF. The CDR3 DNA sequence: TGCGCCAGCAGACCCGGACAGGGCTTGAGCACCGGGGAGCTGTTTTTT.

The V and J genes are TRBV12-2 and TRBJ2-1; TRBD2 is the table's D call and was not checked against the DNA. TRBV12-2 counts as a pseudogene. There are 19 residues in the CDR3. CDR3: CASRLPGTSGGAVLREQFF. DNA of the CDR3: TGTGCAAGTCGCTTACCCGGGACTAGCGGGGGGGCCGTTCTACGGGAGCAGTTCTTC.

The chain has TRBV27 and TRBJ1-1; tentative D call: TRBD1 (6 bases). The CDR3 is made up of 15 amino acids. The germline gives CDR1 MNHEY, CDR2 SMNVEV (reference sequence). Trimming removed 1 base from V and 1 base from J, with 10 bases in between. The CDR3 DNA reads as TGTGCCAGCAGTTTATTTACAGGGACGAACACTGAAGCTTTCTTT. Residues: CASSLFTGTNTEAFF.

V is TRBV9 and J is TRBJ2-1; 8 bases line up with TRBD1. Germline values: CDR1 SGDLS, CDR2 YYNGEE. This CDR3 is built from 16 residues. V shed 3 bases, J shed 5 bases, and the junction held 10 bases outside the gene matches. The CDR3: CASSAGQGITDNEQFF. The CDR3, as DNA: TGTGCCAGCAGCGCTGGACAGGGTATTACGGACAATGAGCAGTTCTTC.

This chain links TRBV2 with TRBJ1-4; D remains ambiguous. This CDR3 has 15 residues. V lost 6 bases and J lost 0, with 11 bases in between. Per germline, CDR1 SNHLY and CDR2 FYNNEI. This CDR3 reads CASRAGRSTNEKLFF. The CDR3, as DNA: TGTGCCAGCAGGGCCGGCAGGTCAACTAATGAAAAACTGTTTTTT.

V and J are TRBV6-1 and TRBJ1-4; 7 positions agree with TRBD1. The V segment lost 0 bases and the J segment 12 bases; nucleotides outside the gene matches: 7. Per the germline V gene, CDR1 is MNHNS and CDR2 is SASEGT. CDR3 length: 14 amino acids. CDR3 bases: TGTGCCAGCAGTGAAGCGCTTCAGGGGGGCGAACTGTTTTTT. This gives the protein CASSEALQGGELFF.

The V gene is TRBV10-3, the J gene TRBJ1-5; 7 bases match TRBD1. Trimming took 6 bases from V and 0 from J; bases not matched to a gene: 5. Germline assignment: CDR1 ENHRY and CDR2 SYGVKD. The CDR3 covers 15 residues. CDR3 loop: CAISPGQSSNQPQHF. DNA for the CDR3: TGTGCCATCAGCCCGGGACAGTCTAGCAATCAGCCCCAGCATTTT.

CDR3 DNA sequence: TGTGCCAGCAGCTTAAGGGACAGGGGGCCGGGGGAGCAGTTCTTC. It yields the protein CASSLRDRGPGEQFF. The chain employs TRBV11-3 and TRBJ2-1; 12 positions match TRBD1. The germline V gene has CDR1 SGHNT and CDR2 YENEEA. CDR3 length: 15 residues. V lost 2 bases and J lost 10; bases outside the gene matches: 6.

The chain carries TRBV7-3 and TRBJ2-1; the match to TRBD1 covers 7 bases. Germline CDR1 is SGHTA and CDR2 is FQGTGA. Trimming took 7 bases from V and 7 from J; bases not matched to a gene: 10. The CDR3 has 14 residues. This CDR3 reads CASKRQGVENEQFF. In DNA, the CDR3 is TGTGCCAGCAAGAGACAGGGCGTAGAGAATGAGCAGTTCTTC.

The V gene is TRBV6-1, the J gene TRBJ2-7; D gene unclear. CDR3 length: 17 amino acids. Germline V gene data show CDR1 as MNHNS and CDR2 as SASEGT. The V gene lost 4 bases and the J gene lost 5 bases, with 24 bases spanning the gap. CDR3 DNA: TGTGCCAGCAGTGCCTCGTTAAACATAACATCGCCCAACGAGCAGTACTTC. Protein product: CASSASLNITSPNEQYF.

The count of this clone is one. The chain couples TRBV4-2 to TRBJ2-7, with 7 bases identical to TRBD2. Germline CDR1 and CDR2: LGHNA and YNFKEQ. The CDR3 runs to 15 residues. V trimming: 1 base; J trimming: 4 bases; junction bases outside the gene matches: 7. CDR3 nucleotides: TGTGCCAGCAGCCAAGCGGGGAGCGGGGCTTACGAGCAGTACTTC. Amino acids: CASSQAGSGAYEQYF.

V usage is TRBV7-9 and J usage is TRBJ1-2, with a weak D call TRBD1 (6 bases). Looked up from germline, CDR1 is SEHNR and CDR2 is FQNEAQ (reference sequence). CDR3 size: 15 residues. The germline V and J ends were trimmed by 6 bases and 1 base, with 15 bases remaining between them. The CDR3 loop is CASSRGTTDNYGYTF. DNA for the CDR3: TGTGCCAGCAGTCGAGGGACAACCGATAACTATGGCTACACCTTC. Using reference TRBV7-9 and TRBJ1-2 for the parts outside the CDR3, the full variable domain is DTGVSQNPRHKITKRGQNVTFRCDPISEHNRLYWYRQTLGQGPEFLTYFQNEAQLEKSRLLSDRFSAERPKGSFSTLEIQRTEQGDSAMYLCASSRGTTDNYGYTFGSGTRLTVV.

This sequence joins TRBV15 and TRBJ2-1; TRBD2 aligns across 9 bases. The CDR3 is made up of 16 amino acids. The germline V gene has CDR1 LNHNV and CDR2 YYDKDF (reference sequence). V was pared by 6 bases and J by 7 bases, with 13 bases of the junction left unmatched. CDR3 region: CATRERGGTSWNEQFF. DNA for the CDR3: TGTGCCACCAGAGAGAGGGGTGGGACTAGCTGGAATGAGCAGTTCTTC.

The CDR3 spells CASSDSGDYEQYF. The CDR3 DNA follows: TGTGCCAGCAGTGATAGCGGGGACTACGAGCAGTACTTC. The chain combines TRBV6-1 with TRBJ2-7; TRBD2 aligns across 8 bases. This CDR3 comprises 13 residues. Losses at the gene ends were 3 bases for V and 3 bases for J; bases not matched to a gene: 1. Germline CDR1 is MNHNS and CDR2 is SASEGT.

This chain links TRBV10-1 with TRBJ2-1; 15 nucleotides match TRBD2. The CDR3 runs 20 residues. Germline V gene sequence: CDR1 WNHNN, CDR2 SYGVQD (reference sequence). Trimming took 3 bases from V and 7 from J; bases not matched to a gene: 16. CDR3 sequence reads: CASSETIGGWGTSGRNEQFF. CDR3 bases: TGCGCCAGCAGTGAAACTATAGGCGGTTGGGGGACTAGCGGGAGGAATGAGCAGTTCTTC.

A note on this clone: The same CDR3 is also encoded by other DNA sequences in this sample. The V and J genes are TRBV5-1 and TRBJ2-5, with 13 bases that match TRBD2. The CDR3 contains 15 residues. With 5 bases clipped from V and 2 bases from J, the junction kept 3 bases outside the gene matches. The V gene's germline CDR1 is SGHRS and CDR2 YFSETQ. The chain's CDR3 is CASSMTSGGQETQYF. The CDR3 DNA is TGCGCCAGCAGTATGACTAGCGGGGGGCAAGAGACCCAGTACTTC.

This chain uses TRBV9 with TRBJ2-3; weak D call: TRBD2 (5 bases). Trimming removed 4 bases at V and 4 bases at J, with 19 bases between. Looked up from germline, CDR1 is SGDLS and CDR2 is YYNGEE. This CDR3 region has 16 residues. The DNA of the CDR3 is TGTGCCAGCAGCTCACACCGGGAACAAATTGCAGATACGCAGTATTTT. Translated: CASSSHREQIADTQYF.

V is TRBV27 and J is TRBJ1-6, with 8 bases matching TRBD1. CDR1 and CDR2 (germline): MNHEY, SMNVEV (reference sequence). The CDR3 is 15 residues long. Trimming at V came to 5 bases and at J to 9 bases, leaving 9 bases not matched to a gene. The CDR3 DNA sequence: TGTGCCAGCAGTCCCGGACAGGGCTTAGGTTCACCCCTCCACTTT. Protein sequence: CASSPGQGLGSPLHF.

This clone came up a few times. The rearrangement links TRBV5-4 to TRBJ2-3, with 7 bases identical to TRBD2. CDR1 is SGHNT and CDR2 is YYREEE in the germline V gene (reference sequence). With V trimmed by 4 bases and J by 6 bases, 14 bases remained unmatched. The CDR3 runs to 16 residues. The CDR3 region is CASSAYVGGREDTQYF. The DNA for the CDR3 is TGTGCCAGCAGCGCCTACGTGGGAGGGAGGGAGGATACGCAGTATTTT. The full variable domain, with the rest looked up from reference TRBV5-4 and TRBJ2-3, is ETGVTQSPTHLIKTRGQQVTLRCSSQSGHNTVSWYQQALGQGPQFIFQYYREEENGRGNFPPRFSGLQFPNYSSELNVNALELDDSALYLCASSAYVGGREDTQYFGPGTRLTVL.

V and J are TRBV5-6 and TRBJ2-1; 9 bases are a match to TRBD1. V was pared by 0 bases and J by 6 bases, with 7 bases of the junction left unmatched. Per the germline V gene, CDR1 is SGHDT and CDR2 is YYEEEE. The CDR3 totals 16 residues. The CDR3 coding sequence is TGTGCCAGCAGCTTGGTAACAGGGGGCCCTTTCAATGAGCAGTTCTTC. Its translation is CASSLVTGGPFNEQFF. Variable domain in full (rest from reference TRBV5-6 and TRBJ2-1): DAGVTQSPTHLIKTRGQQVTLRCSPKSGHDTVSWYQQALGQGPQFIFQYYEEEERQRGNFPDRFSGHQFPNYSSELNVNALLLGDSALYLCASSLVTGGPFNEQFFGPGTRLTVL.

The rearrangement uses TRBV5-1 and TRBJ2-7; TRBD2 might be the D (6 bases). The CDR3 loop spans 16 amino acids. Deletions cut 3 bases from V and 10 bases from J, with 26 bases between. CDR1 is SGHRS, CDR2 YFSETQ, per germline. The CDR3 sequence is CASSSGSVRGTSFQYF. In DNA, the CDR3 is TGCGCCAGCAGCTCTGGGTCCGTCCGGGGGACCAGTTTCCAGTACTTC.

V and J are TRBV30 and TRBJ1-1; TRBD1 aligns across 7 bases. V lost 2 bases and J lost 4; bases outside the gene matches: 4. CDR1 and CDR2 from the germline V gene are GTSNPN and SVGIG (reference sequence). The CDR3 has 13 amino acids. In nucleotides, the CDR3 is TGTGCCTGGAGTTGGAAGGGGGCCACTGAAGCTTTCTTT. Translating gives CAWSWKGATEAFF.